The rows below give T cell receptor beta chains drawn from one sample of a study of blood T cell repertoires in COVID-19. Using immunoSEQ multiplex PCR, the repertoire was profiled, and TCRdb retains in-frame clones only, with some absent. This table has 150,000 to 200,000 clones, roughly 84% appearing once. Sequenced: peripheral blood. The origin of the receptors is a human donor with acute or convalescent COVID-19. The donor label of this sample is uncertain. CDR3s include the opening cysteine and the closing phenylalanine or tryptophan. The order of the fields is V gene, D gene, J gene, clone size, CDR3 protein, CDR3 DNA. A D gene is named only where the DNA matches it firmly. Expanded clones get a size class; other rows say once, few or many, or leave the size out.

TRBV5-1	-	TRBJ2-7	-	CASSLEQGLKYF	TGCGCCAGCAGCTTGGAACAGGGCCTTAAGTACTTC
TRBV6-5	TRBD1	TRBJ2-1	once	CASSRGQGSNEQFF	TGTGCCAGCAGCCGGGGACAGGGCTCCAATGAGCAGTTCTTC
TRBV19	TRBD1	TRBJ1-1	-	CASSGTDMNTEAFF	TGTGCCAGCTCCGGGACAGATATGAACACTGAAGCTTTCTTT
TRBV9	-	TRBJ1-4	-	CASSATATNEKLFF	TGTGCCAGCAGCGCCACAGCAACTAATGAAAAACTGTTTTTT
TRBV5-4	-	TRBJ1-4	-	CASSLEQGALFF	TGTGCCAGCAGCTTGGAACAGGGTGCACTGTTTTTT
TRBV18	TRBD1	TRBJ2-7	-	CASSPSGQGYEQYF	TGTGCCAGCTCACCTTCGGGACAGGGCTACGAGCAGTACTTC
TRBV3-1/TRBV3-2	TRBD1	TRBJ1-2	-	CASSQEFDRDYGYTF	TGTGCCAGCAGCCAAGAGTTCGACAGGGACTATGGCTACACCTTC
TRBV29-1	TRBD2	TRBJ2-2	-	CSVASGSTGELFF	TGCAGCGTTGCTAGCGGGAGCACCGGGGAGCTGTTTTTT
TRBV18	TRBD1	TRBJ2-3	-	CASSLDRGTDTQYF	TGTGCCAGCTCACTCGACAGGGGAACAGATACGCAGTATTTT
TRBV9	-	TRBJ1-4	-	CASSVGEGPEKLFF	TGTGCCAGCAGCGTAGGGGAGGGGCCTGAAAAACTGTTTTTT
TRBV30	TRBD2	TRBJ2-5	-	CAWSVGTSGVEETQYF	TGTGCCTGGAGTGTTGGTACTAGCGGGGTAGAAGAGACCCAGTACTTC
TRBV30	TRBD1	TRBJ1-6	-	CAWRDPGQGNSPLHF	TGTGCCTGGAGGGATCCGGGACAGGGTAATTCACCCCTCCACTTT
TRBV25-1	-	TRBJ2-7	-	CASSEVGDEQYF	TGTGCCAGCAGTGAAGTAGGGGACGAGCAGTACTTC
TRBV11-3	TRBD2	TRBJ2-1	-	CASSLAGGYNEQFF	TGTGCCAGCAGCTTAGCGGGGGGGTACAATGAGCAGTTCTTC
TRBV2	-	TRBJ1-6	-	CASSLGHYSSYNSPLHF	TGTGCCAGCAGTCTAGGACATTATAGCTCCTATAATTCACCCCTCCACTTT
TRBV7-3	-	TRBJ1-1	-	CASSLSGGRNTEAFF	TGTGCCAGCAGCCTCAGTGGGGGCCGAAACACTGAAGCTTTCTTT
TRBV10-3	TRBD1	TRBJ1-2	few	CAISELTGTGKWGGYTF	TGTGCCATCAGTGAGCTTACCGGGACAGGGAAGTGGGGTGGCTACACCTTC
TRBV7-2	TRBD2	TRBJ2-7	-	CASSPRTSGWGTYEQYF	TGTGCCAGCAGCCCTCGGACTAGCGGGTGGGGGACCTACGAGCAGTACTTC
TRBV2	TRBD2	TRBJ2-2	-	CASSQTSGGNTGELFF	TGTGCCAGCAGTCAGACTAGCGGAGGGAACACCGGGGAGCTGTTTTTT
TRBV3-1/TRBV3-2	-	TRBJ2-5	-	CASSHTRETQYF	TGTGCCAGCAGCCATACGAGGGAGACCCAGTACTTC
TRBV6-1	-	TRBJ1-2	-	CASSEARPANYGYTF	TGTGCCAGCAGTGAAGCGCGCCCGGCTAACTATGGCTACACCTTC
TRBV7-8	TRBD1	TRBJ2-7	-	CASSFTWDSSYEQYF	TGTGCCAGCAGCTTTACGTGGGACAGCTCCTACGAGCAGTACTTC
TRBV14	TRBD2	TRBJ2-1	-	CASSQDWGTSGRDYNEQFF	TGTGCCAGCAGCCAAGATTGGGGGACTAGCGGGAGAGACTACAATGAGCAGTTCTTC
TRBV29-1	TRBD2	TRBJ2-1	-	CSVGRAGVAYNEQFF	TGCAGCGTTGGCCGAGCGGGAGTGGCCTACAATGAGCAGTTCTTC
TRBV5-1	TRBD1	TRBJ2-7	few	CASSLLQGNHEQYF	TGCGCCAGCAGCTTGCTACAGGGGAATCACGAGCAGTACTTC
TRBV28	-	TRBJ2-7	-	CASSRAGVSYEQYF	TGTGCCAGCAGTCGAGCCGGGGTTTCATACGAGCAGTACTTC
TRBV19	-	TRBJ2-1	-	CASSMGLNYNEQFF	TGTGCCAGTAGTATGGGACTGAACTACAATGAGCAGTTCTTC
TRBV7-3	-	TRBJ2-2	-	CASSSSPPGELFF	TGTGCCAGCAGCTCGTCCCCCCCCGGGGAGCTGTTTTTT
TRBV5-8	TRBD1	TRBJ1-2	-	CASSLMEGTGLPPRGYTF	TGTGCCAGCAGCCTGATGGAAGGGACAGGTCTCCCTCCGCGGGGCTACACCTTC
TRBV28	-	TRBJ1-3	-	CASSPLHEMIGNTIYF	TGTGCCAGCAGTCCTCTCCATGAGATGATTGGAAACACCATATATTTT
TRBV3-1/TRBV3-2	TRBD2	TRBJ2-7	-	CASSQGLAGGRGYEQYF	TGTGCCAGCAGCCAAGGGCTAGCGGGGGGCCGCGGCTACGAGCAGTACTTC
TRBV28	-	TRBJ1-6	-	CASSLGGFGGDSPLHF	TGTGCCAGCAGTTTGGGGGGGTTTGGAGGGGATTCACCCCTCCACTTT
TRBV28	-	TRBJ1-3	-	CASTLWAGFAGNTIYF	TGTGCCAGCACCCTTTGGGCGGGGTTTGCTGGAAACACCATATATTTT
TRBV5-6	-	TRBJ2-1	-	CASSLGGLPSYNEQFF	TGTGCCAGCAGCTTGGGCGGGCTCCCATCCTACAATGAGCAGTTCTTC
TRBV2	-	TRBJ1-1	-	CASSEQRNTEAFF	TGTGCCAGCAGTGAACAGCGGAACACTGAAGCTTTCTTT
TRBV19	-	TRBJ1-5	-	CASSIGQYNQPQHF	TGTGCCAGTAGTATAGGCCAGTATAATCAGCCCCAGCATTTT
TRBV5-4	TRBD2	TRBJ2-7	-	CASSLSGGAPREQYF	TGTGCCAGCAGCCTGAGCGGGGGGGCCCCTCGCGAGCAGTACTTC
TRBV7-2	-	TRBJ1-5	-	CAAGSPNQPQHF	TGTGCCGCAGGAAGTCCCAATCAGCCCCAGCATTTT
TRBV19	TRBD1	TRBJ1-6	-	CASSSDREARSPLHF	TGTGCCAGTAGTTCGGACAGGGAGGCTAGATCACCCCTCCACTTT
TRBV9	-	TRBJ2-1	-	CASSGHDEQFF	TGTGCCAGCAGCGGACACGATGAGCAGTTCTTC
TRBV19	TRBD2	TRBJ2-3	-	CASSSPGGPGTDTQYF	TGTGCCAGTAGTTCCCCGGGGGGGCCGGGCACAGATACGCAGTATTTT
TRBV30	TRBD2	TRBJ2-1	-	CAWSNGLALYNEQFF	TGTGCCTGGAGTAATGGACTAGCGCTGTACAATGAGCAGTTCTTC
TRBV4-2	-	TRBJ2-7	-	CASSQDVGELYEQYF	TGTGCCAGCAGCCAAGATGTGGGAGAACTATACGAGCAGTACTTC
TRBV11-2	TRBD2	TRBJ2-5	once	CASSLVQRGGLGSQTQYF	TGTGCCAGCAGCTTAGTCCAGCGGGGGGGCCTCGGTTCGCAGACCCAGTACTTC
TRBV28	TRBD1	TRBJ1-1	-	CASSSQDRGRINTEAFF	TGTGCCAGCAGCTCTCAAGACAGGGGCAGGATCAACACTGAAGCTTTCTTT
TRBV3-1/TRBV3-2	-	TRBJ1-2	-	CASSHGVYGYTF	TGTGCCAGCAGCCACGGGGTCTATGGCTACACCTTC
TRBV20-1	TRBD2	TRBJ2-7	-	CSAGGTSGFTYEQYF	TGCAGTGCTGGTGGGACTAGCGGCTTTACTTACGAGCAGTACTTC
TRBV5-6	-	TRBJ2-5	-	CASSFAGSRLATQYF	TGTGCCAGCAGCTTCGCGGGGTCTAGATTGGCGACCCAGTACTTC
TRBV30	TRBD1	TRBJ1-2	-	CAWTIQGGQGHGYTF	TGTGCCTGGACCATCCAAGGAGGACAGGGACATGGCTACACCTTC
TRBV7-2	-	TRBJ2-1	-	CASSPGQSYNEQFF	TGTGCCAGCAGCCCCGGACAGTCCTACAATGAGCAGTTCTTC
TRBV27	TRBD1	TRBJ2-2	-	CASSLWGTGHMSGELFF	TGTGCCAGCAGTTTATGGGGGACAGGGCATATGTCCGGGGAGCTGTTTTTT
TRBV30	-	TRBJ1-1	-	CAWSHTKDTEAFF	TGTGCCTGGAGCCATACAAAAGACACTGAAGCTTTCTTT
TRBV10-3	TRBD1	TRBJ1-3	-	CAIGTDSGNTIYF	TGTGCCATAGGGACAGACTCTGGAAACACCATATATTTT
TRBV9	-	TRBJ2-1	-	CASSVSGSSYNEQFF	TGTGCCAGCAGCGTATCGGGGAGCTCCTACAATGAGCAGTTCTTC
TRBV28	TRBD1	TRBJ1-5	few	CASIYSGQGDQPQHF	TGTGCCAGCATTTACTCTGGACAGGGGGATCAGCCCCAGCATTTT